This TCR beta chain was observed in a study of CD8+ T cells in alopecia areata. At the level of the study: It was oral tofacitinib, at 5 to 10 mg twice daily, that treated patients received.

This clone occurred a few times. Antigen: not known. Study-wide results and caveats: Possibly because of HLA-related factors, TCR sharing was less clear across patients than in mice. Clonality exceeded that of normal scalp in lesional scalp, most notably in alopecia totalis/universalis.

In each case, RNA was isolated and then reverse transcribed into cDNA as the sequencing template. Produced via immunoSEQ multiplex PCR; TCRdb's table is partial and in-frame only. Of 140,000 or so clones in the sample, approximately 50% were seen once. V lost 2 bases to trimming and J lost 15 bases; unmatched junction nucleotides: 6. Germline-derived CDR1 and CDR2 are SQVTM and ANQGSEA. This CDR3 has 13 amino acids. In alopecia areata patients, both lesional scalp punch biopsies and peripheral blood were collected. The chain employs TRBV29-1 and TRBJ2-1; 14 positions match TRBD2. The sequences come from CD4+ T cells sorted from blood, collected at week 0. The receptor's source is a human donor with alopecia areata. The CDR3 DNA reads TGCAGCGTTGAAAGGACTAGCGGGAGGTCATGGTTCTTC. As protein: CSVERTSGRSWFF.